Below, 17 T cell receptor beta chains from the same sample are listed, as sequenced in a study of low-dose radiotherapy and immunotherapy resistance in tumors. Primers used for first-strand cDNA, a TRAV- and TRBV-specific set, covered both alpha and beta chains. Amplification of TCRs used a constant-region primer and V-primer adapter for roughly 21 PCR cycles. TCRdb called the reads again in MiXCR, with one record for every CDR3 protein. The table shows about 16,000 distinct CDR3 sequences, with about two thirds occurring only once. The receptors derive from a human donor with advanced metastatic prostate, ovarian, gallbladder or colorectal cancer (not recorded which). This table probably holds off-target reads from a library built for another chain.

The chain links TRBV28 to TRBJ2-2; 9 bases align to TRBD1. V was clipped by 6 bases and J by 1 base; unmatched bases: 15. The V gene's germline CDR1 is MDHEN and CDR2 SYDVKM. The CDR3 contains 19 residues. CDR3 DNA sequence: TGTGCCAGCAGCTTAGGACAGGGGAAGTCGTACTGGAACACCGGGGAGCTGTTTTTT. This codes for CASSLGQGKSYWNTGELFF.

V is TRBV9 and J is TRBJ2-5, with 8 bases identical to TRBD2. V shed 4 bases, J shed 2 bases, and the junction held 7 bases outside the gene matches. CDR1 is SGDLS, CDR2 YYNGEE, per germline. The CDR3 length is 15 residues. The CDR3 loop reads CASSWGTSPQETQYF. The CDR3 bases are TGTGCCAGCAGCTGGGGGACTAGTCCTCAAGAGACCCAGTACTTC.

This clonotype occurred a few times. J is TRBJ2-1 and V is TRBV3-1; 9 nucleotides align to TRBD2. The CDR3 has 14 residues. The germline V gene encodes CDR1 LGHDT and CDR2 YNNKEL (reference sequence). The trim removed 2 bases at V and 4 bases at J, leaving 0 bases unmatched. The CDR3 DNA reads TGTGCCAGCAGCCAAAGCGGGGGGTACAATGAGCAGTTCTTC. This translates into CASSQSGGYNEQFF.

The chain joins TRBV5-1 to TRBJ1-2; D gene uncertain. Germline values: CDR1 SGHRS, CDR2 YFSETQ. The CDR3 is 14 residues long. V was shortened by 3 bases and J by 5 bases, with 14 bases between the two germline ends. The chain's CDR3 is CASSSDGSGYGYTF. CDR3 DNA sequence: TGCGCCAGCAGCTCGGACGGTAGTGGTTATGGCTACACCTTC. The whole variable domain, filled in from reference TRBV5-1 and TRBJ1-2, reads KAGVTQTPRYLIKTRGQQVTLSCSPISGHRSVSWYQQTPGQGLQFLFEYFSETQRNKGNFPGRFSGRQFSNSRSEMNVSTLELGDSALYLCASSSDGSGYGYTFGSGTRLTVV.

This chain uses TRBV11-2 with TRBJ1-6; no clear D gene. Per germline, CDR1 SGHAT and CDR2 FQNNGV. The CDR3 has 15 residues. The V end was cut by 0 bases, the J end by 9 bases, with 12 bases between. In nucleotides, the CDR3 is TGTGCCAGCAGCTTAGAGTCGGGCTATCGTTCACCCCTCCACTTT. Amino acid sequence: CASSLESGYRSPLHF.

There are a few counts of this clonotype. This chain joins TRBV28 and TRBJ2-3; 8 nucleotides match TRBD2. The V gene end was trimmed by 6 bases and the J gene end by 1 base; junction bases not matched to a gene: 21. The CDR3 has 20 residues. Germline CDR1 MDHEN, CDR2 SYDVKM. CDR3 coding DNA: TGTGCCAGCAGGCCTCAACCGGGACTAGTTTTGGTTTTAGGCACAGATACGCAGTATTTT. This sequence encodes CASRPQPGLVLVLGTDTQYF.

J is TRBJ2-1 and V is TRBV12-3 or TRBV12-4; D gene unclear. The CDR3 has 14 residues. The ends were cut back, 5 bases at V and 5 bases at J, with 13 bases in the middle. CDR3 in amino acids: CASSLRRKDNEQFF. The CDR3 DNA follows: TGTGCCAGCAGTCTTCGGCGCAAGGACAATGAGCAGTTCTTC.

The genes are TRBV5-4 and TRBJ2-2; D gene unclear. From germline, CDR1 is SGHNT and CDR2 YYREEE (reference sequence). The V gene lost 4 bases and the J gene lost 5 bases, with 9 bases spanning the gap. The CDR3 runs 13 residues. CDR3 amino acids: CASSRALTGELFF. The CDR3 DNA follows: TGTGCCAGCAGCCGGGCGCTAACCGGGGAGCTGTTTTTT.

The chain links TRBV3-1 to TRBJ2-2; D gene ambiguous. Germline lookup yields CDR1 LGHDT and CDR2 YNNKEL (reference sequence). V gave up 1 base and J gave up 5 bases, with 5 bases separating them. The CDR3 contains 13 residues. CDR3 sequence reads: CASSQVGTGELFF. Written as DNA, the CDR3 is TGTGCCAGCAGCCAAGTGGGAACCGGGGAGCTGTTTTTT.

CDR3 bases: TGTGCCAGCAGCCCTAGGACAGGGGATGGCTACACCTTC. Translating gives CASSPRTGDGYTF. The V call is TRBV5-6, the J call TRBJ1-2, with 9 bases matching TRBD1. Germline V CDR1 and CDR2: SGHDT, YYEEEE. V gave up 4 bases and J gave up 6 bases; unmatched junction bases: 4. The CDR3 runs 13 residues. Based on the CDR3 plus reference TRBV5-6 and TRBJ1-2, the full variable domain is DAGVTQSPTHLIKTRGQQVTLRCSPKSGHDTVSWYQQALGQGPQFIFQYYEEEERQRGNFPDRFSGHQFPNYSSELNVNALLLGDSALYLCASSPRTGDGYTFGSGTRLTVV.

J is TRBJ2-6 and V is TRBV6-2 or TRBV6-3; TRBD1 matches 8 bases. V gave up 10 bases and J gave up 3 bases; unmatched junction bases: 17. Per germline, CDR1 MNHEY and CDR2 SVGEGT. CDR3 length: 18 residues. Written as DNA, the CDR3 is TGTGCCAACCCAAATCTCAGGGGGCTTCGATTTGGGGCCAACGTCCTGACTTTC. Amino acids: CANPNLRGLRFGANVLTF.

This clonotype was seen a handful of times. This chain joins TRBV25-1 and TRBJ2-3; 8 nucleotides match TRBD2. The CDR3 totals 15 residues. Germline lookup yields CDR1 MGHDK and CDR2 SYGVNS. V gave up 3 bases and J gave up 0 bases; unmatched junction bases: 2. The CDR3: CASSDSGISTDTQYF. CDR3 DNA: TGTGCCAGCAGTGATAGCGGGATTAGCACAGATACGCAGTATTTT. Full variable domain (missing parts from reference TRBV25-1 and TRBJ2-3): EADIYQTPRYLVIGTGKKITLECSQTMGHDKMYWYQQDPGMELHLIHYSYGVNSTEKGDLSSESTVSRIRTEHFPLTLESARPSHTSQYLCASSDSGISTDTQYFGPGTRLTVL.

This chain links TRBV29-1 with TRBJ2-3; perhaps TRBD1 as D (6 bases). Trimming shortened V by 4 bases and J by 3 bases, and 8 bases separated the two germline ends. Germline V CDR1 and CDR2: SQVTM, ANQGSEA. The CDR3 loop spans 12 amino acids. This chain's CDR3 is CSVGQVTDTQYF. The CDR3, as DNA: TGCAGCGTTGGACAGGTTACAGATACGCAGTATTTT.

The rearrangement joins TRBV29-1 to TRBJ2-2; D not certain. Germline CDR1 is SQVTM and CDR2 is ANQGSEA. This CDR3 has 11 amino acids. V was pared by 6 bases and J by 5 bases, with 7 bases between. The CDR3 loop is CSVTLTGELFF. CDR3 bases: TGCAGCGTCACTCTAACCGGGGAGCTGTTTTTT.

This chain connects TRBV2 to TRBJ2-2; possibly TRBD2 for D (6 bases). The germline CDR1 and CDR2 sequences are SNHLY and FYNNEI. V lost 7 bases and J 4 bases, leaving 10 bases between the germline ends. The CDR3 is 13 amino acids. The CDR3 here is CASNGGGTGELFF. Here the CDR3 DNA reads TGTGCCAGCAACGGGGGAGGCACCGGGGAGCTGTTTTTT.

Concerning this clonotype itself: A junction boundary mismatches the germline segment, possibly from a read error. The gene calls are TRBV6-8 and TRBJ2-2; maybe TRBD1 (5 bases). Germline CDR1 reads MNHGY; CDR2 reads SAAAGT. The length of the CDR3 is 14 residues. The DNA for the CDR3 is TGTGCCAGTAATGTGGGGCCGAATACCGGGGAGCTGTTTTTT. It yields the protein CASNVGPNTGELFF.

V gene TRBV9 combines with J gene TRBJ2-7; D perhaps matches TRBD2 (5 bases). Germline values: CDR1 SGDLS, CDR2 YYNGEE. V was shortened by 0 bases and J by 6 bases, with 16 bases between the two germline ends. This CDR3 comprises 15 residues. The CDR3 loop reads CASSVGTSGHAEQYF. The CDR3 region has the DNA TGTGCCAGCAGCGTAGGAACTAGTGGGCATGCCGAGCAGTACTTC.